What follows are 29 T cell receptor beta chains derived from one specimen sequenced in a study of T cells in Graves' hyperthyroidism and ophthalmopathy. The investigators amplified TCR beta CDR3 regions from RNA transcripts. Carried out on the TCR CDR3, a first-round RT-PCR used the HTBI primer set. MiXCR, run by TCRdb on the multiplex PCR reads, gives a single entry per CDR3 protein. This sample has over 200,000 distinct CDR3 sequences, with roughly a sixth found just once. The specimen sequenced was blood. The source is a man in his forties or fifties with Graves' hyperthyroidism.

The gene calls are TRBV28 and TRBJ1-2; TRBD1 agrees at 7 bases. The CDR3 totals 14 residues. J lost 7 bases, V lost 3 bases, and 8 bases had no gene match. Germline loops: CDR1 MDHEN, CDR2 SYDVKM. This CDR3 is CASSFLDRAGGYTF. As DNA, the CDR3 is TGTGCCAGCAGTTTCCTCGACAGGGCGGGTGGCTACACCTTC.

This clonotype was seen repeatedly, ten times or more. The chain is built from TRBV30 and TRBJ2-1, with D perhaps matching TRBD2 (5 bases). Germline values: CDR1 GTSNPN, CDR2 SVGIG (reference sequence). Trimming took off 0 bases at V and 5 bases at J, with 14 bases between the two ends. The CDR3 has 15 residues. The CDR3 is CAWSVRAGVNNEQFF. CDR3 in DNA: TGTGCCTGGAGTGTACGCGCGGGCGTAAACAATGAGCAGTTCTTC.

With respect to this clonotype: A much more abundant neighbour one base away suggests this may be a read error. The V and J genes are TRBV2 and TRBJ2-2; 12 nucleotides agree with TRBD2. Per germline, CDR1 SNHLY and CDR2 FYNNEI. CDR3 length: 16 residues. In nucleotides, the CDR3 is TGTGCCAGCAGTATGACTAGCGGGAGTTTCACCGGGGAGCTGTCTTTT. The encoded protein is CASSMTSGSFTGELSF.

This clonotype was seen many times. The chain uses TRBV27 and TRBJ2-1; a possible D gene is TRBD2 (5 bases). The germline V and J ends were trimmed by 7 bases and 8 bases, with 15 bases remaining between them. The CDR3 spans 13 residues. Germline loops: CDR1 MNHEY, CDR2 SMNVEV (reference sequence). The CDR3 DNA sequence: TGTGCCAGCAAGAAAACTAGTACCGATGAGCAGTTCTTC. This gives the protein CASKKTSTDEQFF.

The rearrangement uses TRBV20-1 and TRBJ1-1; 7 bases line up with TRBD1. Germline CDR1 and CDR2: DFQATT and SNEGSKA (reference sequence). The ends lost 4 bases at V and 8 bases at J; junction bases unmatched: 4. The CDR3 has 11 amino acids. Here the CDR3 DNA reads TGCAGTGCTACGGGACAGAGAGAAGCTTTCTTT. It specifies CSATGQREAFF.

The V gene is TRBV20-1, the J gene TRBJ1-5; 7 nucleotides match TRBD1. Germline trimming cut 5 bases from V and 1 base from J; bases unmatched to any gene: 5. The CDR3 loop spans 14 amino acids. In germline, CDR1 is DFQATT, CDR2 SNEGSKA (reference sequence). CDR3 sequence reads: CSAEDRASNQPQHF. The CDR3 DNA is TGCAGTGCTGAAGACAGGGCCAGCAATCAGCCCCAGCATTTT.

This chain links TRBV6-1 with TRBJ2-7; 8 positions match TRBD2. The CDR3 consists of 15 residues. After removal of 0 bases from V and 4 bases from J, the junction contained 5 bases not matched to a gene. Germline V gene data show CDR1 as MNHNS and CDR2 as SASEGT. The CDR3 loop reads CASSEAGLGVYEQYF. The CDR3, as DNA: TGTGCCAGCAGTGAAGCGGGACTAGGAGTGTACGAGCAGTACTTC.

This clonotype was recorded many times. This rearrangement joins TRBV12-3 or TRBV12-4 to TRBJ2-1; 8 bases are shared with TRBD2. The length of the CDR3 is 15 residues. V was clipped by 6 bases and J by 7 bases; unmatched bases: 11. The CDR3 here is CASRQTGGPKNEQFF. CDR3 bases: TGTGCCAGCAGACAAACGGGAGGGCCGAAGAATGAGCAGTTCTTC.

This chain connects TRBV11-2 to TRBJ2-2; tentatively, D is TRBD2 (6 bases). CDR1 and CDR2 (germline): SGHAT, FQNNGV. The CDR3 covers 16 residues. The V and J ends lost 3 bases and 5 bases respectively, with 16 bases between them. In DNA form, the CDR3 reads TGTGCCAGCAGCTTTCTCGGGGGTTGGGATACCGGGGAGCTGTTTTTT. As protein: CASSFLGGWDTGELFF.

J is TRBJ2-7 and V is TRBV7-8; TRBD2 agrees at 7 bases. J was trimmed by 1 base and V by 3 bases; bases with no gene match: 6. Per germline, CDR1 SGHVS and CDR2 FQNEAQ. The length of the CDR3 is 15 residues. CDR3 protein: CASSFTPSGSYEQYF. CDR3 DNA sequence: TGTGCCAGCAGCTTCACCCCTAGCGGTTCCTACGAGCAGTACTTC.

This clonotype was seen a few times. The chain couples TRBV5-1 to TRBJ2-5; 12 positions match TRBD2. Germline CDR1 SGHRS, CDR2 YFSETQ. The CDR3 sequence is 14 residues long. With V trimmed by 3 bases and J by 3 bases, 0 bases remained unmatched. CDR3 region: CASSWTSGKETQYF. CDR3 DNA sequence: TGCGCCAGCAGCTGGACTAGCGGGAAAGAGACCCAGTACTTC.

This clonotype was picked up many times. This chain connects TRBV10-2 to TRBJ2-7; maybe TRBD1 (6 bases). Germline CDR1 is WSHSY and CDR2 is SAAADI. V was shortened by 8 bases and J by 3 bases, with 20 bases between the two germline ends. The CDR3 consists of 15 residues. The chain's CDR3 is CASVTSGTPSYEQYF. The CDR3 DNA follows: TGCGCCAGCGTTACATCCGGGACACCGAGCTACGAGCAGTACTTC.

Ten or more counts support this clonotype. This chain connects TRBV7-3 to TRBJ2-1, with D uncertain. The V end was cut by 1 base, the J end by 5 bases, with 6 bases between. This CDR3 spans 13 amino acids. The germline CDR1 and CDR2 sequences are SGHTA and FQGTGA. In DNA, the CDR3 is TGTGCCAGCAGCTTAAACGGCGACAATGAGCAGTTCTTC. Amino acid sequence: CASSLNGDNEQFF.

This clonotype was picked up many times. The genes are TRBV7-2 and TRBJ2-1, with 12 bases that match TRBD2. Trimming at V came to 4 bases and at J to 5 bases, leaving 6 bases not matched to a gene. The CDR3 runs to 16 residues. CDR1 is SGHTA and CDR2 is FQGNSA in the germline V gene. In nucleotides, the CDR3 is TGTGCCAGCAGCTCTAAGACTAGCGGGGGCCACAATGAGCAGTTCTTC. This encodes CASSSKTSGGHNEQFF. The whole variable domain, filled in from reference TRBV7-2 and TRBJ2-1, reads GAGVSQSPSNKVTEKGKDVELRCDPISGHTALYWYRQSLGQGLEFLIYFQGNSAPDKSGLPSDRFSAERTGGSVSTLTIQRTQQEDSAVYLCASSSKTSGGHNEQFFGPGTRLTVL.

This clonotype was seen only a few times. The chain uses TRBV28 and TRBJ2-2, with TRBD2 matching 11 bases. The CDR3 runs to 15 residues. Germline CDR1 MDHEN, CDR2 SYDVKM. J lost 5 bases, V lost 4 bases, and 3 bases had no gene match. CDR3 in amino acids: CASSSTSGVTGELFF. CDR3 DNA sequence: TGTGCCAGCAGTTCGACTAGCGGGGTTACCGGGGAGCTGTTTTTT. The variable domain in full, with the rest retrieved from reference TRBV28 and TRBJ2-2, is DVKVTQSSRYLVKRTGEKVFLECVQDMDHENMFWYRQDPGLGLRLIYFSYDVKMKEKGDIPEGYSVSREKKERFSLILESASTNQTSMYLCASSSTSGVTGELFFGEGSRLTVL.

The chain links TRBV9 to TRBJ2-1, with D possibly TRBD2 on 6 matching bases. Deletions cut 0 bases from V and 5 bases from J, with 12 bases between. Germline loops: CDR1 SGDLS, CDR2 YYNGEE. The CDR3 spans 15 residues. The CDR3: CASSVAGSGHNEQFF. The CDR3 DNA sequence: TGTGCCAGCAGCGTAGCCGGTAGCGGCCACAATGAGCAGTTCTTC.

This clonotype has a count of ten or more. The chain links TRBV7-2 to TRBJ2-3; 8 bases line up with TRBD2. V was clipped by 4 bases and J by 8 bases; unmatched bases: 11. This CDR3 region has 15 residues. Germline CDR1 and CDR2: SGHTA and FQGNSA. The chain's CDR3 is CASSSGGTRISTQYF. As DNA, the CDR3 is TGTGCCAGCAGCTCGGGGGGGACTAGAATCAGTACGCAGTATTTT.

This clonotype has ten or more counts. The chain uses TRBV28 and TRBJ2-7, with TRBD2 as a possible D gene (6 bases). The V and J ends lost 2 bases and 1 base respectively, with 15 bases between them. CDR1 and CDR2 from the germline V gene are MDHEN and SYDVKM. This CDR3 region has 16 residues. The CDR3 loop reads CASSLTHGTGSYEQYF. CDR3 DNA: TGTGCCAGCAGTTTAACCCACGGGACTGGGTCCTACGAGCAGTACTTC. Drawing the rest from reference TRBV28 and TRBJ2-7, the complete variable domain is DVKVTQSSRYLVKRTGEKVFLECVQDMDHENMFWYRQDPGLGLRLIYFSYDVKMKEKGDIPEGYSVSREKKERFSLILESASTNQTSMYLCASSLTHGTGSYEQYFGPGTRLTVT.

This clonotype turned up a few times. The chain employs TRBV5-1 and TRBJ1-4; D gene uncertain. In germline, CDR1 is SGHRS, CDR2 YFSETQ. This CDR3 has 14 amino acids. V was cut by 2 bases and J by 7 bases, with 12 bases left in between. The CDR3 protein is CASSLEGIGEKLFF. For the CDR3, the DNA is TGCGCCAGCAGCTTAGAAGGGATCGGTGAAAAACTGTTTTTT.

V is TRBV10-3 and J is TRBJ1-2; D is uncertain. V lost 6 bases and J 1 base, leaving 9 bases between the germline ends. Germline-derived CDR1 and CDR2 are ENHRY and SYGVKD. The CDR3 has 13 amino acids. For the CDR3, the DNA is TGTGCCATCAGCCCAGAGCTTAACTATGGCTACACCTTC. Protein sequence: CAISPELNYGYTF.

Many counts were recorded for this clonotype. The CDR3: CAWATSYNEQFF. CDR3 DNA: TGTGCCTGGGCGACTAGCTACAATGAGCAGTTCTTC. J is TRBJ2-1 and V is TRBV30; D is possibly TRBD2 (6 bases). V dropped 5 bases and J dropped 3 bases, with 8 bases sitting between them. The CDR3 consists of 12 residues. Germline-derived CDR1 and CDR2 are GTSNPN and SVGIG (reference sequence).

A single count supports this clonotype. The V call is TRBV27, the J call TRBJ1-2; D unclear. CDR1 is MNHEY and CDR2 is SMNVEV in the germline V gene (reference sequence). This CDR3 spans 14 amino acids. V was pared by 6 bases and J by 2 bases, with 13 bases between. This CDR3 is CASSPYIRNYGYTF. DNA of the CDR3: TGTGCCAGCAGCCCATACATACGAAACTATGGCTACACCTTC.

Concerning this clonotype: This may stem from a read error, because a much larger clone lies one nucleotide away. The CDR3 DNA is TGTGCCAGCAGTTTAGTGGCAGGATCTAATGAAAAACTGTTTTTT. Its protein is CASSLVAGSNEKLFF. This chain links TRBV28 with TRBJ1-4, with D hard to call. V was trimmed by 2 bases and J by 3 bases, leaving 10 bases between them. Germline CDR1 and CDR2: MDHEN and SYDVKM. The CDR3 is 15 amino acids.

The chain recombines TRBV11-2 with TRBJ2-7, with D possibly TRBD2 on 6 matching bases. V shed 1 base and J shed 4 bases, with 14 bases lying between them. CDR1 SGHAT and CDR2 FQNNGV come from the germline V gene. The CDR3 consists of 15 residues. In DNA form, the CDR3 reads TGTGCCAGCAGCTTAGGTGGGGGGACGGGATACGAGCAGTACTTC. Its translation is CASSLGGGTGYEQYF.

The rearrangement joins TRBV7-9 to TRBJ2-7; D not certain. Germline V gene data show CDR1 as SEHNR and CDR2 as FQNEAQ (reference sequence). V was trimmed by 4 bases and J by 3 bases, leaving 10 bases between them. This CDR3 has 13 amino acids. Here the CDR3 DNA reads TGTGCCAGCAGCTCAGCCTCCCTCTACGAGCAGTACTTC. Protein product: CASSSASLYEQYF.

This clonotype was detected ten times or more. This rearrangement joins TRBV7-8 to TRBJ2-4; D is possibly TRBD2 (6 bases). Per the germline V gene, CDR1 is SGHVS and CDR2 is FQNEAQ. V lost 6 bases, J lost 6 bases, and 24 bases lay in between. This CDR3 region has 17 residues. In nucleotides, the CDR3 is TGTGCCAGCAGTCCCCGAAGGAGGGGCTTATTTTTAAACATTCAGTACTTC. It specifies CASSPRRRGLFLNIQYF.

This clonotype was recorded at least ten times. Here the CDR3 DNA reads TGTGCCAGCAGTCTAAATTTCGGGGCCATTGAAGCTTTCTTT. Amino acid sequence: CASSLNFGAIEAFF. V is TRBV28 and J is TRBJ1-1, with TRBD1 as a possible D gene (5 bases). CDR1 is MDHEN, CDR2 SYDVKM, per germline. Trimming removed 5 bases from V and 7 bases from J, with 17 bases in between. There are 14 residues in the CDR3.

Only a few counts were recorded for this clonotype. CDR3 protein: CASSYASITYEQYF. The DNA of the CDR3 is TGTGCCAGCAGTTACGCGTCAATTACCTACGAGCAGTACTTC. The chain is built from TRBV6-9 and TRBJ2-7; D is unclear. Per germline, CDR1 MNHGY and CDR2 SVAAGI. V shed 3 bases and J shed 2 bases, with 11 bases lying between them. This CDR3 spans 14 amino acids.

As regards this clonotype: A much larger clonotype is one base distant, so this may be a read error. The rearrangement links TRBV15 to TRBJ2-7; 8 positions match TRBD2. In germline, CDR1 is LNHNV, CDR2 YYDKDF (reference sequence). This CDR3 comprises 14 residues. V shed 8 bases, J shed 7 bases, and the junction held 13 bases outside the gene matches. CDR3 loop: CATLRSGSFNEQYF. The CDR3 nucleotides read TGTGCCACCCTAAGGAGCGGGAGTTTTAATGAGCAGTACTTC.